Presented here are 31 T cell receptor beta chains from one specimen sequenced in a study of identical twins. TCRdb used MiXCR to reprocess the 5' RACE reads, holding one entry per CDR3 protein. This repertoire shows about 690,000 distinct CDR3 sequences, approximately 6.1% found once; its top ten account for 1.5% to 2%. Input material: naive T cells sorted from blood. Receptor source: a man aged 18 to 35 in good health.

This clonotype occurred many times. The J gene is TRBJ2-7, the V gene TRBV24-1; no clear D. V lost 12 bases, J lost 2 bases, and 25 bases lay in between. The CDR3 has 16 amino acids. Germline CDR1 KGHDR, CDR2 SFDVKD. CDR3 protein: CASEVWPPLCPYEQYV. CDR3 in DNA: TGTGCCTCCGAGGTTTGGCCGCCTTTGTGCCCCTACGAGCAGTACGTC.

The chain couples TRBV12-3 or TRBV12-4 to TRBJ2-1, with D perhaps matching TRBD2 (5 bases). The CDR3 consists of 14 residues. V was shortened by 5 bases and J by 9 bases, with 17 bases between the two germline ends. CDR3 nucleotides: TGTGCCAGCAGTATCTACCCGAGGGCCGGTGAGCAGTTCTTC. This codes for CASSIYPRAGEQFF.

This clonotype has at least ten counts. The chain combines TRBV29-1 with TRBJ2-2; no clear D gene. Trimming cost V 0 bases and J 1 base, with 6 bases left between them. CDR3 length equals 14 residues. Germline CDR1 is SQVTM and CDR2 is ANQGSEA. This chain's CDR3 is CSVEEVRNTGELFF. As DNA, the CDR3 is TGCAGCGTTGAAGAAGTCAGGAACACCGGGGAGCTGTTTTTT.

This clonotype has just a few counts. This rearrangement joins TRBV7-2 to TRBJ2-7, with 11 nucleotides matching TRBD2. The CDR3 covers 15 residues. Germline CDR1 SGHTA, CDR2 FQGNSA. V shed 5 bases, J shed 2 bases, and the junction held 5 bases outside the gene matches. CDR3 bases: TGTGCCAGCAGCACCCTAGCGGGAGGTGCCTACGAGCAGTACTTC. Protein product: CASSTLAGGAYEQYF. The whole variable domain, remainder taken from reference TRBV7-2 and TRBJ2-7, is GAGVSQSPSNKVTEKGKDVELRCDPISGHTALYWYRQSLGQGLEFLIYFQGNSAPDKSGLPSDRFSAERTGGSVSTLTIQRTQQEDSAVYLCASSTLAGGAYEQYFGPGTRLTVT.

This clonotype came up a few times. A much larger clone differs by one base, so this may be a read error. The chain has TRBV7-9 and TRBJ2-5, with D perhaps matching TRBD1 (6 bases). The J call may be faulty, since TRBJ2-1 better matches the DNA end. The CDR3 runs to 14 residues. Germline V gives CDR1 SEHNR, CDR2 FQNEAQ (reference sequence). The CDR3 reads CASSLATGQETQFF. The CDR3 bases are TGTGCCAGCAGCTTAGCCACAGGGCAAGAGACCCAGTTCTTC.

The chain carries TRBV6-1 and TRBJ1-4; TRBD1 matches 7 bases. Germline CDR1 reads MNHNS; CDR2 reads SASEGT. V lost 6 bases to trimming and J lost 7 bases; unmatched junction nucleotides: 8. The CDR3 is made up of 14 amino acids. CDR3 amino acids: CASRPGGSVEKLFF. The CDR3 DNA reads TGTGCCAGCAGACCAGGGGGAAGTGTTGAAAAACTGTTTTTT.

The chain employs TRBV30 and TRBJ1-6; tentatively, D is TRBD1 (5 bases). The V end was cut by 5 bases, the J end by 9 bases, with 14 bases between. Germline V gene sequence: CDR1 GTSNPN, CDR2 SVGIG (reference sequence). This CDR3 comprises 13 residues. CDR3 DNA: TGTGCCTGGGGGACCTCGGCGGGTTCACCCCTCCACTTT. Translation: CAWGTSAGSPLHF.

The V and J genes are TRBV7-8 and TRBJ1-5, with unresolved D. V was clipped by 4 bases and J by 4 bases, with 14 bases between them. The germline gives CDR1 SGHVS, CDR2 FQNEAQ. The CDR3 is made up of 15 amino acids. CDR3 region: CASSSARVLNQPQHF. The CDR3 DNA follows: TGTGCCAGCAGCTCGGCGAGGGTATTAAATCAGCCCCAGCATTTT.

This clonotype was seen ten or more times. The CDR3 here is CASSPRTGRNTEAFF. The CDR3 coding sequence is TGTGCCAGCAGCCCAAGGACAGGGAGGAACACTGAAGCTTTCTTT. The rearrangement joins TRBV7-9 to TRBJ1-1, with TRBD1 matching 8 bases. Trimming took 5 bases from V and 1 from J; bases not matched to a gene: 6. This CDR3 is built from 15 residues. Germline V gene lookup returns CDR1 SEHNR and CDR2 FQNEAQ (reference sequence).

For this clonotype: Likely a read error: the CDR3 ends without its conserved phenylalanine or tryptophan. J is TRBJ1-5 and V is TRBV5-8; no clear D. In germline, CDR1 is SGHTS, CDR2 YDEGEE. Trimming left V 4 bases short and J 0 bases short, with 17 bases between. The length of the CDR3 is 17 residues. The chain's CDR3 is CASSRRTGAYSNQPQHV. The DNA for the CDR3 is TGTGCCAGCAGCAGAAGGACGGGAGCTTATAGCAATCAGCCCCAGCATGTT.

This clonotype was counted at least ten times. The chain recombines TRBV10-3 with TRBJ2-2; TRBD2 matches at 8 bases. This CDR3 contains 14 residues. Losses at the gene ends were 7 bases for V and 7 bases for J; bases not matched to a gene: 8. The germline V gene encodes CDR1 ENHRY and CDR2 SYGVKD. DNA of the CDR3: TGTGCCATCACCGAGACTAGCGCCGGCGGGGAGCTGTTTTTT. This sequence encodes CAITETSAGGELFF.

This clonotype came up many times. This chain uses TRBV5-1 with TRBJ2-1, with 7 bases aligning to TRBD2. This CDR3 is built from 17 residues. Germline assignment: CDR1 SGHRS and CDR2 YFSETQ. The V gene end was trimmed by 0 bases and the J gene end by 4 bases; junction bases not matched to a gene: 10. The CDR3 sequence: CASSLAGASGAYNEQFF. The CDR3 region has the DNA TGCGCCAGCAGCTTGGCCGGGGCTAGCGGAGCTTACAATGAGCAGTTCTTC.

The chain carries TRBV19 and TRBJ1-5, with D tentatively TRBD1 (5 bases). V was trimmed by 3 bases and J by 7 bases, leaving 10 bases between them. Germline CDR1 is LNHDA and CDR2 is SQIVND (reference sequence). The CDR3 consists of 13 residues. CDR3 sequence reads: CASSIHGGQPQHF. In DNA form, the CDR3 reads TGTGCCAGTAGTATTCATGGGGGACAGCCCCAGCATTTT.

This clonotype was found many times. This chain uses TRBV12-3 or TRBV12-4 with TRBJ2-5; 11 bases fit TRBD2. The CDR3 loop spans 15 amino acids. The trim removed 4 bases at V and 3 bases at J, leaving 4 bases unmatched. CDR3 sequence reads: CASSSTTSGKETQYF. The CDR3 DNA reads TGTGCCAGCAGTTCCACGACTAGCGGGAAAGAGACCCAGTACTTC.

This clonotype was counted many times. V is TRBV29-1 and J is TRBJ2-5; D might be TRBD1 or TRBD2, each matching 6 bases. V dropped 1 base and J dropped 5 bases, with 17 bases sitting between them. CDR1 is SQVTM and CDR2 is ANQGSEA in the germline V gene. This CDR3 has 15 amino acids. The CDR3 here is CSVEAPQGLWETQYF. The CDR3 nucleotides are TGCAGCGTTGAAGCCCCACAGGGACTGTGGGAGACCCAGTACTTC.

This clonotype was seen only a few times. V is TRBV11-2 and J is TRBJ1-3, with D possibly TRBD1 on 5 matching bases. This CDR3 is built from 13 residues. Germline CDR1 is SGHAT and CDR2 is FQNNGV. Trimming left V 3 bases short and J 4 bases short, with 7 bases between. The DNA of the CDR3 is TGTGCCAGCAGCTTCGGGGCCGGAAACACCATATATTTT. Translating it yields CASSFGAGNTIYF.

This clonotype was picked up many times. The rearrangement uses TRBV5-1 and TRBJ2-1, with TRBD2 identical over 8 bases. CDR3 length: 16 residues. After removal of 4 bases from V and 7 bases from J, the junction contained 13 bases not matched to a gene. Germline V gene data show CDR1 as SGHRS and CDR2 as YFSETQ. The CDR3 bases are TGCGCCAGCAGCCCCGGATCCGGGACTAGTAATAATGAGCAGTTCTTC. Translating it yields CASSPGSGTSNNEQFF.

The V and J genes are TRBV20-1 and TRBJ2-6; D unclear. Germline values: CDR1 DFQATT, CDR2 SNEGSKA (reference sequence). The germline V and J ends were trimmed by 6 bases and 0 bases, with 9 bases remaining between them. The CDR3 spans 14 residues. The CDR3 DNA is TGCAGTGCCTCACACCGCTCTGGGGCCAACGTCCTGACTTTC. Translated: CSASHRSGANVLTF.

This clonotype occurred once. Just one base apart from a much larger clone, this may be a read error. The CDR3 does not close with the conserved phenylalanine or tryptophan, likely indicating a read error. The chain recombines TRBV29-1 with TRBJ2-1; a possible D gene is TRBD1 (6 bases). V shed 0 bases and J shed 9 bases, with 9 bases lying between them. The CDR3 loop spans 12 amino acids. Germline loops: CDR1 SQVTM, CDR2 ANQGSEA. CDR3 protein: CSVEDRGPEQFL. The CDR3 DNA sequence: TGCAGCGTTGAAGACAGGGGCCCTGAGCAGTTCTTG.

This clonotype was seen at least ten times. The chain couples TRBV7-2 to TRBJ2-1, with 10 bases aligning to TRBD2. The V gene end was trimmed by 0 bases and the J gene end by 6 bases; junction bases not matched to a gene: 5. Per germline, CDR1 SGHTA and CDR2 FQGNSA. This CDR3 spans 16 amino acids. The DNA for the CDR3 is TGTGCCAGCAGCTTAGCGCCTAGCGGGGGCGTCAATGAGCAGTTCTTC. Translated, it gives CASSLAPSGGVNEQFF. Variable domain in full (rest from reference TRBV7-2 and TRBJ2-1): GAGVSQSPSNKVTEKGKDVELRCDPISGHTALYWYRQSLGQGLEFLIYFQGNSAPDKSGLPSDRFSAERTGGSVSTLTIQRTQQEDSAVYLCASSLAPSGGVNEQFFGPGTRLTVL.

This clonotype showed up just a few times. V and J are TRBV11-2 and TRBJ1-5; D ambiguous. Between the trimmed V and J ends, which lost 1 base and 0 bases, there was a span of 10 bases. The CDR3 covers 16 residues. In germline, CDR1 is SGHAT, CDR2 FQNNGV. The CDR3 DNA is TGTGCCAGCAGCTTAGGTGGGGTTTTTAGCAATCAGCCCCAGCATTTT. Its translation: CASSLGGVFSNQPQHF.

This clonotype was counted many times. The chain has TRBV7-2 and TRBJ1-1; D remains unclear. In germline, CDR1 is SGHTA, CDR2 FQGNSA. V was cut by 6 bases and J by 1 base, with 12 bases left in between. The CDR3 spans 14 residues. CDR3 loop: CASSYRRPNTEAFF. The DNA of the CDR3 is TGTGCCAGCAGTTATCGCCGGCCGAACACTGAAGCTTTCTTT.

The gene calls are TRBV20-1 and TRBJ2-5, with TRBD2 matching 8 bases. CDR1 is DFQATT, CDR2 SNEGSKA, per germline (reference sequence). The ends lost 7 bases at V and 2 bases at J; junction bases unmatched: 6. The CDR3 is made up of 13 amino acids. Written as DNA, the CDR3 is TGCAGTGTAACAGCGGGGGTTCAAGAGACCCAGTACTTC. This translates into CSVTAGVQETQYF.

This clonotype was recorded many times. This chain links TRBV6-5 with TRBJ2-1; D gene unclear. V was cut by 6 bases and J by 8 bases, with 11 bases left in between. The CDR3 loop spans 12 amino acids. The germline gives CDR1 MNHEY, CDR2 SVGAGI. The CDR3, as DNA: TGTGCCAGCAGCCCAGATGGGGATGAGCAGTTCTTC. Its translation is CASSPDGDEQFF.

This clonotype has ten or more counts. The chain employs TRBV5-1 and TRBJ2-7; 10 bases are a match to TRBD1. This CDR3 comprises 16 residues. V trimming: 4 bases; J trimming: 6 bases; junction bases outside the gene matches: 13. Germline V CDR1 and CDR2: SGHRS, YFSETQ. The CDR3 DNA reads TGCGCCAGCAGCCCAAACACCGGGACAGGGGTTCGCGAGCAGTACGTC. Translating it yields CASSPNTGTGVREQYV.

This clonotype was seen many times. J is TRBJ1-6 and V is TRBV7-9, with D unresolved. V was trimmed by 5 bases and J by 8 bases, leaving 10 bases between them. From germline, CDR1 is SEHNR and CDR2 FQNEAQ (reference sequence). The CDR3 covers 13 residues. Here the CDR3 DNA reads TGTGCCAGCAGCCAACTGGGTGATTCACCCCTCCACTTT. Its protein is CASSQLGDSPLHF.

The DNA of the CDR3 is TGTGCCAGCAGCTTACTAAGGTCCGGGGAGCTGTTTTTT. Translation: CASSLLRSGELFF. This rearrangement joins TRBV7-2 to TRBJ2-2; D not resolved. This CDR3 has 13 residues. The V gene lost 2 bases and the J gene lost 6 bases, with 7 bases spanning the gap. Germline assignment: CDR1 SGHTA and CDR2 FQGNSA.

This clonotype was counted at least ten times. The chain uses TRBV12-3 or TRBV12-4 and TRBJ1-5; TRBD1 aligns across 8 bases. V gave up 1 base and J gave up 3 bases; unmatched junction bases: 5. The CDR3 runs to 16 residues. CDR3 nucleotide sequence: TGTGCCAGCAGTTTAGGACAGGGGATGGTCAATCAGCCCCAGCATTTT. Translating it yields CASSLGQGMVNQPQHF.

The CDR3 sequence: CASLASPSWKQYF. The CDR3 DNA reads TGTGCCAGCCTCGCGTCCCCAAGTTGGAAGCAGTACTTC. V usage is TRBV12-3 or TRBV12-4 and J usage is TRBJ2-7; the D is unclear. This CDR3 comprises 13 residues. The germline V and J ends were trimmed by 8 bases and 8 bases, with 19 bases remaining between them.

In its sample, this clonotype was seen many times. The chain uses TRBV6-5 and TRBJ2-1; 7 bases agree with TRBD2. Germline loops: CDR1 MNHEY, CDR2 SVGAGI. V trimming: 1 base; J trimming: 6 bases; junction bases outside the gene matches: 6. The CDR3 length is 15 residues. The CDR3 protein is CASSYWRELPNEQFF. DNA of the CDR3: TGTGCCAGCAGTTACTGGCGGGAGCTTCCCAATGAGCAGTTCTTC.

The chain couples TRBV5-1 to TRBJ2-5; possibly TRBD1 for D (5 bases). Germline V gene sequence: CDR1 SGHRS, CDR2 YFSETQ. The CDR3 length is 15 residues. V gave up 0 bases and J gave up 3 bases, with 12 bases separating them. The CDR3 loop reads CASSLAAGQKETQYF. The DNA for the CDR3 is TGCGCCAGCAGCTTGGCCGCAGGGCAGAAAGAGACCCAGTACTTC.